This T cell receptor beta chain was observed in a study of blood T cell repertoires in COVID-19 (dated by TCRdb to the early 2020s). Concerning the study at large: Samples from collaborators originated in the United States, Italy and Spain and spanned both the acute and convalescent phases of COVID-19. The prospective study material was composed of cDNA or gDNA derived from T cells, B-cell-depleted T cells, or PBMCs. Deeply sampled blood TCRbeta repertoires from subjects exposed to, actively infected with, or recovered from COVID-19 were included in the dataset. The repertoires were made available in a free public database intended to serve as a resource for research on the immune response to SARS-CoV-2. Samples were obtained from the ongoing ImmuneRACE study (first 160 participants) and from 1,200 or so subjects provided by 6 global collaborators. Sample metadata almost always included a de-identified subject ID, COVID-19 status, age in years and sex. Where available, HLA class I and class II types were obtained from metadata supplied by the sample provider rather than from assay-based typing. On the study overall, not on this receptor specifically: Clinical and demographic metadata were provided uncurated, with the amount varying by source and participant.

The immunoSEQ Assay, a bias-controlled multiplex PCR, was used to amplify TCRbeta CDR3 regions from genomic DNA. The source study handled its data this way. Nucleated cell counts per sample were estimated from amplification of reference gene primers within the assay. To quantify the absolute abundance of each unique TCRbeta CDR3 rearrangement, sequence reads were collapsed and filtered. Productive Simpson clonality was computed per sample as the square root of Simpson's diversity index over productive rearrangements. Drawn from immuneACCESS, this table holds only the in-frame rearrangements with V and J called that TCRdb kept. Clones are partly lost; checked studies trace under half to an unresolved V gene and leave the rest unexplained. V and J calls and clone size are as listed in that table; D and trimming were resolved from the DNA. The sample data list about 180,000 clones, and about 86% of these were observed just once. Of the sample, roughly 20% falls within the top ten clones.

Each collaborating institution followed its own protocols to collect whole blood in K2EDTA tubes. For TCRbeta analysis, collaborators shipped samples as frozen whole blood, isolated PBMCs, or DNA extracted from either of those sample types. V lost 6 bases and J lost 4 bases; the stretch between them is 19 bases long. Reading from cysteine to phenylalanine, the CDR3 counts 16 amino acids. Only CDR3 DNA is held: 48 bases, read in frame from base 1. Based on the germline V gene, the CDR1 and CDR2 sequences are WSHSY and SAAADI. This clone was picked up a small number of times. The antigen it recognizes is unknown. Per-base qualities were not stored, and no clone one base away is much larger.

The rearranged chain carries TRBV10-2 and TRBJ2-1; the D gene is perhaps TRBD2, on 6 matching bases. This TCR came from a man between 65 and 79 years old with active or convalescent COVID-19. The sample comprised peripheral blood. Read as DNA, the sequence is TGCGCCAGCAGCAGGGCCGGGGCGGGATGGTACAATGAGCAGTTCTTC. Its protein is CASSRAGAGWYNEQFF.